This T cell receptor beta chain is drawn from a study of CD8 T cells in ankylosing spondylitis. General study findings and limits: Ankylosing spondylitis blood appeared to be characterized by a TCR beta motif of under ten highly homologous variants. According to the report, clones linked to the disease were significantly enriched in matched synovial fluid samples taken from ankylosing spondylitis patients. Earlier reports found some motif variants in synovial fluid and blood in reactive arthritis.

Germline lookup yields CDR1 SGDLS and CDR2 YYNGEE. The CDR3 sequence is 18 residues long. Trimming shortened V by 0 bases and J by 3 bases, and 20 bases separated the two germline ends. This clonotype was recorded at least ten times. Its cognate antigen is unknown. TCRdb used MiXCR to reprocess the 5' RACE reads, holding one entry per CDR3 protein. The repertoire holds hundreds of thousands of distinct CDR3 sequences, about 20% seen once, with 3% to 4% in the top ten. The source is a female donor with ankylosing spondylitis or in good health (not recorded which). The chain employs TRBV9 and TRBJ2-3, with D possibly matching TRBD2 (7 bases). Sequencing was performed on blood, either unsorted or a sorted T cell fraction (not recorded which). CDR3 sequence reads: CASSVGHSQGGRTDTQYF. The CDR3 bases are TGTGCCAGCAGCGTAGGCCACTCACAGGGAGGGAGGACAGATACGCAGTATTTT.